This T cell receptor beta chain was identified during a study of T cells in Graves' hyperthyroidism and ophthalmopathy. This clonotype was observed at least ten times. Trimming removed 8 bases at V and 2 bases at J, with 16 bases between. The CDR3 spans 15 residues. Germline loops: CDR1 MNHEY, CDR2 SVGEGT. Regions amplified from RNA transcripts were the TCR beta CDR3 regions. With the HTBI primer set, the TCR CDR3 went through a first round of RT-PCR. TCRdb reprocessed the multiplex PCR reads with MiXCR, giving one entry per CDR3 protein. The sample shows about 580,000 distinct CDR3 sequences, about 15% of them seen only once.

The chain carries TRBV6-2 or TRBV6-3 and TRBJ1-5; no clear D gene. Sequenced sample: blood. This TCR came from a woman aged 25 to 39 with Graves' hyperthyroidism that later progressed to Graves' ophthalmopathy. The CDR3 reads CASHLYPQGNQPQHF. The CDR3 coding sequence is TGTGCCAGCCACCTATATCCTCAGGGCAATCAGCCCCAGCATTTT.